These 21 T cell receptor beta chains were all obtained from the same sample, sequenced in a study of follicular helper T cells after annual influenza vaccination. Noted time point: 2014-2015 season, pre-vaccination. Data came from immunoSEQ multiplex PCR; TCRdb stores just in-frame clones and leaves some out. The sample consists of roughly 10,000 clones, 70% to 80% of them appearing once. Sequenced here: CXCR5+ CD38- circulating T follicular helper cells from blood, sampled on the day of influenza vaccination. Subset meaning: circulating Tfh, non-naive CD4+CXCR5+PD-1+ (ICOS+CD38+ or ICOS-CD38-). The receptors come from an adult who received the influenza vaccine.

V gene TRBV5-5 combines with J gene TRBJ2-2, with TRBD1 as a possible D gene (6 bases). Germline V lookup: CDR1 SGHKS, CDR2 YYEKEE (reference sequence). The CDR3 loop spans 16 amino acids. Between the trimmed V and J ends, which lost 4 bases and 0 bases, there was a span of 13 bases. This CDR3 is CASSPPGASNTGELFF. CDR3 coding DNA: TGTGCCAGCAGCCCCCCAGGGGCCTCGAACACCGGGGAGCTGTTTTTT.

This chain links TRBV2 with TRBJ2-1, with a tentative D call TRBD2 (5 bases). This CDR3 region has 13 residues. Germline CDR1 is SNHLY and CDR2 is FYNNEI. The germline V and J ends were trimmed by 8 bases and 10 bases, with 18 bases remaining between them. CDR3 amino acids: CASASLASTEQFF. CDR3 nucleotides: TGTGCCAGCGCCAGTCTAGCCTCGACGGAGCAGTTCTTC.

Of note for this clone: Different DNA sequences within this sample yield the same CDR3. This chain connects TRBV28 to TRBJ2-3, with 9 nucleotides matching TRBD2. Germline CDR1 MDHEN, CDR2 SYDVKM. V lost 2 bases, J lost 7 bases, and 7 bases stayed unmatched. This CDR3 has 15 residues. The CDR3 protein is CASSLGAGGRNTQYF. The CDR3 DNA follows: TGTGCCAGCAGTTTAGGGGCGGGGGGGCGGAATACGCAGTATTTT.

V gene TRBV6-1 combines with J gene TRBJ2-7, with TRBD2 matching over 11 bases. The V and J ends lost 7 bases and 5 bases, in that order; junction bases with no gene match: 10. The germline V gene has CDR1 MNHNS and CDR2 SASEGT. CDR3 length: 15 amino acids. Written as DNA, the CDR3 is TGTGCCAGCATGGGGCTAGCGGGAGGCCAGGACGAGCAGTACTTC. Translated: CASMGLAGGQDEQYF.

The rearrangement joins TRBV7-8 to TRBJ2-7; TRBD2 might be the D (6 bases). This CDR3 has 14 amino acids. The germline CDR1 and CDR2 sequences are SGHVS and FQNEAQ. V lost 4 bases and J lost 0, with 10 bases in between. CDR3 amino acids: CASSSRDFSYEQYF. The CDR3 nucleotides are TGTGCCAGCAGCTCCCGGGACTTCTCCTACGAGCAGTACTTC.

The chain uses TRBV18 and TRBJ1-1; no firm D call. Germline V gene lookup returns CDR1 KGHSH and CDR2 LQKENI. The V end was cut by 2 bases, the J end by 4 bases, with 8 bases between. This CDR3 region has 13 residues. CDR3 DNA: TGTGCCAGCTCACCAGCGGGCGGCACTGAAGCTTTCTTT. Translation: CASSPAGGTEAFF. The full variable domain, in which reference TRBV18 and TRBJ1-1 provide the parts outside the CDR3, is NAGVMQNPRHLVRRRGQEARLRCSPMKGHSHVYWYRQLPEEGLKFMVYLQKENIIDESGMPKERFSAEFPKEGPSILRIQQVVRGDSAAYFCASSPAGGTEAFFGQGTRLTVV.

The chain couples TRBV11-2 to TRBJ2-3; TRBD1 is a possible D gene (7 bases). The CDR3 sequence is 17 residues long. The V gene's germline CDR1 is SGHAT and CDR2 FQNNGV. Between the trimmed V and J ends, which lost 1 base and 1 base, there was a span of 15 bases. The CDR3 nucleotides read TGTGCCAGCAGCTTAGTGGGGCGGGACAGAGGCACAGATACGCAGTATTTT. Translating it yields CASSLVGRDRGTDTQYF.

This clone was seen a single time. The rearrangement joins TRBV2 to TRBJ2-7; D perhaps matches TRBD2 (5 bases). V was cut by 5 bases and J by 3 bases, with 11 bases left in between. CDR3 length: 13 amino acids. Germline lookup yields CDR1 SNHLY and CDR2 FYNNEI. Written as DNA, the CDR3 is TGTGCCAGCAGTCCCCAACTAGGCTACGAGCAGTACTTC. Its protein product is CASSPQLGYEQYF. Full variable domain (remainder filled in from reference TRBV2 and TRBJ2-7): EPEVTQTPSHQVTQMGQEVILRCVPISNHLYFYWYRQILGQKVEFLVSFYNNEISEKSEIFDDQFSVERPDGSNFTLKIRSTKLEDSAMYFCASSPQLGYEQYFGPGTRLTVT.

The chain employs TRBV4-3 and TRBJ2-2; 11 bases are shared with TRBD2. Per germline, CDR1 LGHNA and CDR2 YSLEER. Germline trimming cut 0 bases from V and 4 bases from J; bases unmatched to any gene: 10. The CDR3 spans 19 residues. This CDR3 is CASSQDTRNSGGGTGELFF. The CDR3, as DNA: TGCGCCAGCAGCCAAGATACCCGTAATAGCGGGGGGGGCACCGGGGAGCTGTTTTTT.

This chain links TRBV5-4 with TRBJ2-1; TRBD2 aligns across 7 bases. This CDR3 has 15 amino acids. Germline-derived CDR1 and CDR2 are SGHNT and YYREEE (reference sequence). The J segment lost 4 bases and the V segment lost 1 base, leaving 5 bases of the junction unmatched. The chain's CDR3 is CASSLTASGYNEQFF. The CDR3 DNA sequence: TGTGCCAGCAGCTTGACGGCTAGCGGTTACAATGAGCAGTTCTTC. The variable domain in full, completed from reference TRBV5-4 and TRBJ2-1, reads ETGVTQSPTHLIKTRGQQVTLRCSSQSGHNTVSWYQQALGQGPQFIFQYYREEENGRGNFPPRFSGLQFPNYSSELNVNALELDDSALYLCASSLTASGYNEQFFGPGTRLTVL.

The J gene is TRBJ2-5, the V gene TRBV15; 9 bases are shared with TRBD2. CDR3 size: 15 residues. The J segment lost 2 bases and the V segment lost 0 bases, leaving 1 base of the junction unmatched. Per germline, CDR1 LNHNV and CDR2 YYDKDF (reference sequence). In nucleotides, the CDR3 is TGTGCCACCAGCAGAGATAGCGGGGGTCAAGAGACCCAGTACTTC. Translation: CATSRDSGGQETQYF.

V usage is TRBV2 and J usage is TRBJ2-7; a possible D gene is TRBD2 (6 bases). The germline V gene has CDR1 SNHLY and CDR2 FYNNEI. V lost 5 bases and J 0 bases, leaving 23 bases between the germline ends. This CDR3 contains 18 residues. The CDR3 nucleotides are TGTGCCAGCAGTAAGGCCTCGGCTAGCGCGATGAGCTCCTACGAGCAGTACTTC. This translates into CASSKASASAMSSYEQYF.

The gene calls are TRBV11-2 and TRBJ2-3, with TRBD2 matching 8 bases. J lost 1 base, V lost 1 base, and 4 bases had no gene match. Germline CDR1 SGHAT, CDR2 FQNNGV. This CDR3 is built from 16 residues. CDR3 residues: CASSLAPGGGTDTQYF. The CDR3 DNA reads TGTGCCAGCAGCTTAGCTCCCGGGGGGGGCACAGATACGCAGTATTTT.

The rearrangement links TRBV7-2 to TRBJ2-2, with 8 bases lining up with TRBD2. Germline CDR1 is SGHTA and CDR2 is FQGNSA. The CDR3 is 17 amino acids. With V trimmed by 5 bases and J by 5 bases, 13 bases remained unmatched. The CDR3 DNA reads as TGTGCCAGCAGCCCGACCGGGCGGGGGGCGGAGACCGGGGAGCTGTTTTTT. Encoded protein: CASSPTGRGAETGELFF.

This clone was counted a single time. The chain combines TRBV11-2 with TRBJ2-2, with D possibly being TRBD2 (5 bases). Between the trimmed V and J ends, which lost 5 bases and 5 bases, there was a span of 15 bases. CDR3 length: 15 amino acids. Per the germline V gene, CDR1 is SGHAT and CDR2 is FQNNGV. Written as DNA, the CDR3 is TGTGCCAGCAGCCGAAACCAACTAGGAACCGGGGAGCTGTTTTTT. As protein: CASSRNQLGTGELFF. Supplemented by reference TRBV11-2 and TRBJ2-2, the full variable domain reads EAGVAQSPRYKIIEKRQSVAFWCNPISGHATLYWYQQILGQGPKLLIQFQNNGVVDDSQLPKDRFSAERLKGVDSTLKIQPAKLEDSAVYLCASSRNQLGTGELFFGEGSRLTVL.

V usage is TRBV2 and J usage is TRBJ2-5; D not certain. V gave up 6 bases and J gave up 5 bases, with 13 bases separating them. This CDR3 has 13 residues. Germline assignment: CDR1 SNHLY and CDR2 FYNNEI. CDR3 sequence reads: CASRDDLQETQYF. CDR3 DNA: TGTGCCAGCAGGGACGACCTCCAGGAGACCCAGTACTTC.

The chain combines TRBV7-9 with TRBJ1-2, with 8 bases that match TRBD1. Looked up from germline, CDR1 is SEHNR and CDR2 is FQNEAQ (reference sequence). The CDR3 has 15 amino acids. The J segment lost 8 bases and the V segment lost 1 base, leaving 9 bases of the junction unmatched. CDR3 nucleotide sequence: TGTGCCAGCAGCTTAGAACAGGGGGAAAACGAGGGCTACACCTTC. As protein: CASSLEQGENEGYTF.

J is TRBJ2-3 and V is TRBV5-1, with 8 nucleotides matching TRBD2. The CDR3 runs 17 residues. Germline CDR1 is SGHRS and CDR2 is YFSETQ. V gave up 5 bases and J gave up 1 base; unmatched junction bases: 12. In DNA form, the CDR3 reads TGCGCCAGCAGTTCCGGAGCATTGACTAGCGGCACAGATACGCAGTATTTT. Translated: CASSSGALTSGTDTQYF. Complete variable domain (other parts from reference TRBV5-1 and TRBJ2-3): KAGVTQTPRYLIKTRGQQVTLSCSPISGHRSVSWYQQTPGQGLQFLFEYFSETQRNKGNFPGRFSGRQFSNSRSEMNVSTLELGDSALYLCASSSGALTSGTDTQYFGPGTRLTVL.

The genes are TRBV2 and TRBJ1-5, with D uncertain. CDR1 is SNHLY and CDR2 is FYNNEI in the germline V gene. The ends were cut back, 5 bases at V and 12 bases at J, with 14 bases in the middle. This CDR3 region has 12 residues. Written as DNA, the CDR3 is TGTGCCAGCAGTCCTACCCCCCAACTCCAGCATTTT. It codes for CASSPTPQLQHF.

The chain employs TRBV6-5 and TRBJ1-2; D gene unclear. V lost 10 bases to trimming and J lost 2 bases, with 14 bases between them. The V gene's germline CDR1 is MNHEY and CDR2 SVGAGI. This CDR3 has 13 amino acids. The CDR3 DNA is TGTGCCACCGCGAAGCGAGGGAACTATGGCTACACCTTC. It codes for CATAKRGNYGYTF.

This clone occurred a few times. CDR3 coding DNA: TGTGCCAGCAGCTTGGATCCAGGCAATCAGCCCCAGCATTTT. This codes for CASSLDPGNQPQHF. The chain combines TRBV5-5 with TRBJ1-5; the D is unclear. Trimming cost V 0 bases and J 2 bases, with 6 bases left between them. This CDR3 is 14 amino acids long. CDR1 is SGHKS, CDR2 YYEKEE, per germline (reference sequence). The variable domain in full, completed from reference TRBV5-5 and TRBJ1-5, reads DAGVTQSPTHLIKTRGQQVTLRCSPISGHKSVSWYQQVLGQGPQFIFQYYEKEERGRGNFPDRFSARQFPNYSSELNVNALLLGDSALYLCASSLDPGNQPQHFGDGTRLSIL.